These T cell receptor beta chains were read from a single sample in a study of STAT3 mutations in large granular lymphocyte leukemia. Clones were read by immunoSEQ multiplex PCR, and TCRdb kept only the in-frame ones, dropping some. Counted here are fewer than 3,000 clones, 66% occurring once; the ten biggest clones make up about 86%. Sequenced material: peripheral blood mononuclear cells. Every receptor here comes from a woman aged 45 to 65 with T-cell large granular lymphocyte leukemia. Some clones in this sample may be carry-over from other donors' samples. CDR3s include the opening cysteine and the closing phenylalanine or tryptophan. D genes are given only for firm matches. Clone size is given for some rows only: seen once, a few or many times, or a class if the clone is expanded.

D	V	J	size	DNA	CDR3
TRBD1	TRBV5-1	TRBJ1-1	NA	TGCGCCAGCAGCTTGCAGGGACAGGGGAACACTGAAGCTTTCTTT	CASSLQGQGNTEAFF
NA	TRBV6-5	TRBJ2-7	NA	TGTGCCAGCAGTTACCCTGCGACGGCAGGGGCCTACGAGCAGTACTTC	CASSYPATAGAYEQYF
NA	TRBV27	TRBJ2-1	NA	TGTGCCAGCAGTTTAGGGGGAATAGGTGAGCAGTTCTTC	CASSLGGIGEQFF
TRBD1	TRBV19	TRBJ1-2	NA	TGTGCCAGTAGTATCGGACAGGGTGACGGCTACACCTTC	CASSIGQGDGYTF
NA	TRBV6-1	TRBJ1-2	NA	TGTGCCAGCAGTGCGGGCCGTGACTATCCCTATGGCTACACCTTC	CASSAGRDYPYGYTF
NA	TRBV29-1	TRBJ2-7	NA	TGCAGCGTTGAAGGGCTCAATACCTACGAGCAGTACTTC	CSVEGLNTYEQYF
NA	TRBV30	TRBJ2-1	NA	TGTGCCTGGAGTGCCTCCTACAATGAGCAGTTCTTC	CAWSASYNEQFF
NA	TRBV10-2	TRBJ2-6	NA	TGCGCCAGCAGTGAACAGGAGGCCAACGTCCTGACTTTC	CASSEQEANVLTF
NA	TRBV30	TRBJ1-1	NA	TGTGCCTGGAGTGTAGAGTCCAGGAGATCTGAAGCTTTCTTT	CAWSVESRRSEAFF
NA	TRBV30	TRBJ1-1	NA	TGTGCCTGGAGCCCCGGTGGGTGGGAAGCTTTCTTT	CAWSPGGWEAFF
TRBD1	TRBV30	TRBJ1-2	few	TGTGCCTGGAAGGGACAGATTGCTTCTAACTATGGCTACACCTTC	CAWKGQIASNYGYTF
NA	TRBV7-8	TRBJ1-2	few	TGTGCCAGCAGCTTAGATCAGGGATCCTATGGCTACACCTTC	CASSLDQGSYGYTF